The T cell receptor beta chain under discussion was sequenced for a study of blood T cells in healthy people across ages. There are 15 residues in the CDR3. V dropped 6 bases and J dropped 1 base, with 16 bases sitting between them. Germline lookup yields CDR1 SGHTA and CDR2 FQGNSA. A second PCR of roughly 7 to 11 cycles used a sample-barcoded 5' primer and a J-beta primer mix. One entry per CDR3 protein, called by TCRdb with MiXCR from the 5' RACE reads. The table shows around 780,000 distinct CDR3 sequences, with more than 55% occurring only once. There are a few counts of this clonotype. The gene calls are TRBV7-2 and TRBJ2-7, with a tentative D call TRBD2 (5 bases). The sample consisted of blood. The clonotype originates from a man aged 35 to 55 in good health. CDR3: CASRFQSGRSYEQYF. Here the CDR3 DNA reads TGTGCCAGCAGGTTCCAGAGCGGCAGATCCTACGAGCAGTACTTC.